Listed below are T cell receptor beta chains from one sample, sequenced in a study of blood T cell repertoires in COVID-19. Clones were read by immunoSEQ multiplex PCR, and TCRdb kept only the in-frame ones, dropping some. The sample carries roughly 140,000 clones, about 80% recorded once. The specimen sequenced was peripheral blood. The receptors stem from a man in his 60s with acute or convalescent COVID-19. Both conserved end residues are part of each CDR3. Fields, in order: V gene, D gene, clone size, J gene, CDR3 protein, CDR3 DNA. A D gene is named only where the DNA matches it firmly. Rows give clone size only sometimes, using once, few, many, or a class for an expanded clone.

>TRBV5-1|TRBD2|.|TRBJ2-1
CASSQSGIGHNEQFF
TGCGCCAGCAGCCAAAGCGGGATAGGGCACAATGAGCAGTTCTTC
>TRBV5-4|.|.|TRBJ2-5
CASSLGQQETQYF
TGTGCCAGCAGCTTGGGACAGCAAGAGACCCAGTACTTC
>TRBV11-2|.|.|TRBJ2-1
CASSLQGLSSYNEQFF
TGTGCCAGCAGCTTACAGGGACTCAGCTCCTACAATGAGCAGTTCTTC
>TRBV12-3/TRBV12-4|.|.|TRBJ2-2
CASSFSGAGELFF
TGTGCCAGCAGTTTCTCCGGGGCCGGGGAGCTGTTTTTT
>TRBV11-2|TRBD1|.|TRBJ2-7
CASSLVRGQEQYF
TGTGCCAGCAGCTTAGTGAGGGGGCAAGAGCAGTACTTC
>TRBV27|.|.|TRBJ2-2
CASRRRGEVNTGELFF
TGTGCCAGCAGACGCAGGGGTGAGGTAAACACCGGGGAGCTGTTTTTT
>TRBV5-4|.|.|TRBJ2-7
CASSHSYEQYF
TGTGCCAGCAGCCACTCCTACGAGCAGTACTTC
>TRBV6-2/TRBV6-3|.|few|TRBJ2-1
CASSREGGYNEQFF
TGTGCCAGCAGCCGCGAGGGCGGCTACAATGAGCAGTTCTTC
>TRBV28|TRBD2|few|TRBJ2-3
CASSLGTSGYTQYF
TGTGCCAGCAGTTTAGGGACTAGCGGATATACGCAGTATTTT
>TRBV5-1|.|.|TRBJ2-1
CASSLEGVAYNEQFF
TGCGCCAGCAGCTTGGAAGGGGTGGCATACAATGAGCAGTTCTTC
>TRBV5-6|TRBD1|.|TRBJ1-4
CASSQGQGNEKLFF
TGTGCCAGCAGCCAGGGACAGGGCAATGAAAAACTGTTTTTT
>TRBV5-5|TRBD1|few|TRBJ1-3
CASSPWTGLDRNTIYF
TGTGCCAGCAGCCCCTGGACAGGGCTTGATCGGAACACCATATATTTT
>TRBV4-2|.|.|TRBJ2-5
CASSKGVGETQYF
TGTGCCAGCAGCAAGGGGGTCGGAGAGACCCAGTACTTC
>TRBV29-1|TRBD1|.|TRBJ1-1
CSVSRVQGADTEAFF
TGCAGCGTTTCTAGGGTACAGGGGGCGGACACTGAAGCTTTCTTT
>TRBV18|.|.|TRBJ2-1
CASSPIQGLHEQFF
TGTGCCAGCTCACCAATTCAGGGGTTGCATGAGCAGTTCTTC
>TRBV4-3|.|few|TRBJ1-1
CASSQDWRGLNTEAFF
TGCGCCAGCAGCCAAGACTGGCGGGGGCTGAACACTGAAGCTTTCTTT
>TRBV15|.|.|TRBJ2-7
CATSRDFAGSYEQYF
TGTGCCACCAGCAGAGACTTTGCGGGGTCCTACGAGCAGTACTTC
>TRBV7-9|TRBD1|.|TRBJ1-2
CASSSRRDRSSGYGYTF
TGTGCCAGCAGCTCCCGACGGGACAGGTCTTCTGGCTATGGCTACACCTTC
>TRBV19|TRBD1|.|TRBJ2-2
CASSPDRVATGELFF
TGTGCCAGTAGTCCGGACAGGGTCGCCACCGGGGAGCTGTTTTTT
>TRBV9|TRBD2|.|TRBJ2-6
CASSVAGGFGANVLTF
TGTGCCAGCAGCGTAGCGGGAGGGTTTGGGGCCAACGTCCTGACTTTC
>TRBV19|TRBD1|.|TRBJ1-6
CASSGTGNNSPLHF
TGTGCCAGTAGCGGGACAGGGAACAATTCACCCCTCCACTTT
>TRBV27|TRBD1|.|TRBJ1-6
CASRTGTNSPLHF
TGTGCCAGCAGGACAGGGACGAATTCACCCCTCCACTTT
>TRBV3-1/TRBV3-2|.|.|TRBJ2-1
CASSRGRSSYNEQFF
TGTGCCAGCAGCCGAGGCCGTAGCTCCTACAATGAGCAGTTCTTC
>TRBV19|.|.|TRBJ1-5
CASSIAGARANQPQHF
TGTGCCAGTAGTATTGCGGGGGCGCGGGCGAATCAGCCCCAGCATTTT
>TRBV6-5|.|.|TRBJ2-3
CASTVYQTSTDTQYF
TGTGCCAGCACGGTATACCAAACTAGCACAGATACGCAGTATTTT
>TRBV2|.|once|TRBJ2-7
CASSVMSSSYEQYF
TGTGCCAGCAGTGTAATGTCTAGCTCGTACGAGCAGTACTTC
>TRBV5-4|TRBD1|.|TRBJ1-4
CASSLTGGDEKLFF
TGTGCCAGCAGCTTGACAGGGGGCGATGAAAAACTGTTTTTT
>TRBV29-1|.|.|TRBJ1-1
CSVETQGNTEAFF
TGCAGCGTAGAAACACAGGGGAACACTGAAGCTTTCTTT
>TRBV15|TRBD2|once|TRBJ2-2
CATSRDTLTSGYTGELFF
TGTGCCACCAGCAGAGATACCCTGACTAGCGGGTACACCGGGGAGCTGTTTTTT
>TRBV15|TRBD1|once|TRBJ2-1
CATTSGTEPYNEQFF
TGTGCCACCACCTCCGGGACAGAGCCCTACAATGAGCAGTTCTTC
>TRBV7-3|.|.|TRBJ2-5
CASSLTREETQYF
TGTGCCAGCAGCTTGACCAGGGAAGAGACCCAGTACTTC
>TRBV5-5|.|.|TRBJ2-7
CASSLVSQTVYEQYF
TGTGCCAGCAGCTTGGTCAGCCAGACTGTCTACGAGCAGTACTTC
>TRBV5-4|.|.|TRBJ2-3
CASSTLQGTQYF
TGTGCCAGCAGCACACTTCAGGGGACGCAGTATTTT
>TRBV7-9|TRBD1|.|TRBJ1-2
CASSRQTGATNYGYTF
TGTGCCAGCAGCCGCCAAACAGGGGCAACTAACTATGGCTACACCTTC
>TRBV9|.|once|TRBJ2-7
CASSVATESSYEQYF
TGTGCCAGCAGCGTAGCTACGGAGAGCTCCTACGAGCAGTACTTC
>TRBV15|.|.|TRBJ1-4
CATTGREAKKLFF
TGTGCCACGACCGGGAGGGAAGCGAAAAAACTGTTTTTT
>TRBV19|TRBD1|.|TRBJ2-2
CASSIQGAAGELFF
TGTGCCAGTAGTATTCAGGGGGCAGCCGGGGAGCTGTTTTTT
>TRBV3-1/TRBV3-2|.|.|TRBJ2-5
CASSQAVTLQETQYF
TGTGCCAGCAGCCAAGCGGTCACGCTCCAAGAGACCCAGTACTTC
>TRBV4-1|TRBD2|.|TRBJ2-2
CASSRGTSGLDTGELFF
TGCGCCAGCAGCCGGGGGACTAGCGGGTTAGACACCGGGGAGCTGTTTTTT
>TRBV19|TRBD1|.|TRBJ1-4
CASRGQGKEKLFF
TGTGCCAGTAGGGGACAGGGGAAGGAAAAACTGTTTTTT
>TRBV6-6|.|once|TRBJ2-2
CASSYPLRGTGELFF
TGTGCCAGCAGTTACCCCCTTCGGGGTACCGGGGAGCTGTTTTTT
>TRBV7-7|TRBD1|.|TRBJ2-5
CASSPGGWETQYF
TGTGCCAGCAGCCCAGGGGGTTGGGAGACCCAGTACTTC
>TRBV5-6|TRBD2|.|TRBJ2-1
CASSLAVRTSGRNEQFF
TGTGCCAGCAGCTTGGCCGTGAGGACTAGCGGGAGGAATGAGCAGTTCTTC
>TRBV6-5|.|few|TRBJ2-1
CASSYSTGDEQFF
TGTGCCAGCAGTTACTCGACGGGAGATGAGCAGTTCTTC
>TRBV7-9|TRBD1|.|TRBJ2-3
CASSEPGQGMTYSTDTQYF
TGTGCCAGCAGCGAGCCGGGACAGGGCATGACCTATAGCACAGATACGCAGTATTTT
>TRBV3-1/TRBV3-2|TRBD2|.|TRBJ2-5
CASSPSRLAGGEETQYF
TGTGCCAGCAGCCCGTCGCGACTAGCGGGGGGGGAAGAGACCCAGTACTTC
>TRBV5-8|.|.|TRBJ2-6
CASSSFAAGANVLTF
TGTGCCAGCAGCAGTTTTGCGGCCGGGGCCAACGTCCTGACTTTC
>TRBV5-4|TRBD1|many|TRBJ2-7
CASSSGQVVSYEQYF
TGTGCCAGCAGCTCGGGACAGGTAGTTTCCTACGAGCAGTACTTC
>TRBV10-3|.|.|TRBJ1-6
CATFPGHDSPLHF
TGTGCCACTTTCCCAGGGCACGATTCACCCCTCCACTTT
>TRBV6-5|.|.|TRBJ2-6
CASSSGNSGANVLTF
TGTGCCAGCAGTTCGGGGAACTCTGGGGCCAACGTCCTGACTTTC
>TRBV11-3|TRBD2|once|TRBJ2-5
CASSATGTRRRETQYF
TGTGCCAGCAGCGCCACCGGGACTAGACGCCGGGAGACCCAGTACTTC
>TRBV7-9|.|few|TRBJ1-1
CASRREGRGYTEAFF
TGTGCCAGCCGCAGGGAGGGACGGGGGTACACTGAAGCTTTCTTT
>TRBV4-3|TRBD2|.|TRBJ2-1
CASSQDRTSYNEQFF
TGCGCCAGCAGCCAAGACAGGACTAGCTACAATGAGCAGTTCTTC
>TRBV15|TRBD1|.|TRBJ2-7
CATKHGQGAPYEQYF
TGTGCCACCAAACACGGACAGGGGGCCCCCTACGAGCAGTACTTC
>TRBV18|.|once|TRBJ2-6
CASSPIRQPRSGANVLTF
TGTGCCAGCTCACCAATCCGACAACCCCGCTCTGGGGCCAACGTCCTGACTTTC
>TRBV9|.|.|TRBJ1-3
CASSLQSSGNTIYF
TGTGCCAGCAGCTTACAGAGCTCTGGAAACACCATATATTTT